This T cell receptor (beta chain) was captured by sequencing in a study of T cell changes during pregnancy in multiple sclerosis. Germline-derived CDR1 and CDR2 are LNHDA and SQIVND (reference sequence). The CDR3 spans 13 residues. V was shortened by 9 bases and J by 7 bases, with 16 bases between the two germline ends. Sequenced by immunoSEQ multiplex PCR; TCRdb stores in-frame clones only, minus some. The sample includes under 30,000 clones, more than 75% seen only once; the top ten take more than 8.5%. Here the sequenced sample was CD8+ T cells from peripheral blood mononuclear cells, taken in the third trimester of pregnancy. The sequence derives from a female donor in good health, enrolled as a control in a pregnancy study. The J gene is TRBJ1-5, the V gene TRBV19; D may be TRBD1 (6 bases). As DNA, the CDR3 is TGTGCCAGCCAAACCCCAGGGGTACAGCCCCAGCATTTT. It translates to CASQTPGVQPQHF. Supplemented by reference TRBV19 and TRBJ1-5, the full variable domain reads DGGITQSPKYLFRKEGQNVTLSCEQNLNHDAMYWYRQDPGQGLRLIYYSQIVNDFQKGDIAEGYSVSREKKESFPLTVTSAQKNPTAFYLCASQTPGVQPQHFGDGTRLSIL.